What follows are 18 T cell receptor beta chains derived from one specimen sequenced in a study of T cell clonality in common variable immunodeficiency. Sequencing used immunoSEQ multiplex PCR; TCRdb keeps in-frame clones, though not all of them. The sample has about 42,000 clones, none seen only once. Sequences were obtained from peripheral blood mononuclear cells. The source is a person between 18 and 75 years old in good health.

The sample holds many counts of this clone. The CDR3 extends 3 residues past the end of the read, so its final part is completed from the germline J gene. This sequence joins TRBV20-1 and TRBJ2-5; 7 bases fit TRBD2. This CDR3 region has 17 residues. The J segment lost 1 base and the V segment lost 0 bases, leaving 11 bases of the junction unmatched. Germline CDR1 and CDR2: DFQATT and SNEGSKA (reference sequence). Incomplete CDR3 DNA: TGCAGTGCTAGAGATTGGCCTAGCGGAAGCCTCCAAGAGACC. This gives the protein CSARDWPSGSLQET. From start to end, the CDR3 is CSARDWPSGSLQETQYF.

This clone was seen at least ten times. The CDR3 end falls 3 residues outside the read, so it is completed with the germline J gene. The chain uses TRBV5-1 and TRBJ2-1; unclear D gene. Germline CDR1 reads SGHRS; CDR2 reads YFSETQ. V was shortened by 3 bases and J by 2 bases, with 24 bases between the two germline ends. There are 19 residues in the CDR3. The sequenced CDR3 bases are TGCGCCAGCAGCTGGTCGCCCGCTGCTCATACCTACCCCTACAATGAG. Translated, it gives CASSWSPAAHTYPYNE. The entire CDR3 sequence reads CASSWSPAAHTYPYNEQFF.

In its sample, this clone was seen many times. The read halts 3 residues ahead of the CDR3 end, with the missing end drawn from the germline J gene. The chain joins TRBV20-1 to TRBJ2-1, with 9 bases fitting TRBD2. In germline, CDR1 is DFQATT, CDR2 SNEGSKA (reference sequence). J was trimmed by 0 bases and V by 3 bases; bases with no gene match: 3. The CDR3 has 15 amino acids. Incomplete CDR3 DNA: TGCAGTGCTAGCACACTAGCGGGCTCCTACAATGAG. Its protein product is CSASTLAGSYNE. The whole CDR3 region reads CSASTLAGSYNEQFF.

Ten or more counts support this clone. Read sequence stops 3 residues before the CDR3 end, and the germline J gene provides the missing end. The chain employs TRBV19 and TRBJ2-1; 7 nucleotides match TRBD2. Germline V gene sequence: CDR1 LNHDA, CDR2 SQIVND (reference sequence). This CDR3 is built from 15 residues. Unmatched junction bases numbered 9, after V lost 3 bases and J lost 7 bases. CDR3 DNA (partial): TGTGCCAGTAGTATCAGCAGCGGGAATGTAAATGAG. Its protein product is CASSISSGNVNE. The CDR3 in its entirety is CASSISSGNVNEQFF.

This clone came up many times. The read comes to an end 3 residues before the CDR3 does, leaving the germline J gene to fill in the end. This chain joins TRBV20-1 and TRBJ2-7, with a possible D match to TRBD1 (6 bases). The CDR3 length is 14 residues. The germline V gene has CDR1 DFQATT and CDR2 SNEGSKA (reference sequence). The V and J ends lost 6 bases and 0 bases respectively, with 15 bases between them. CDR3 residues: CSAVGQGSSYEQYF. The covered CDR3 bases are TGCAGTGCCGTCGGGCAGGGGAGCTCCTACGAG.

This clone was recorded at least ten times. The CDR3 loop reads CASSARLAGANVLFF. The DNA read from the CDR3 is TGCGCCAGCAGCGCCCGACTGGCTGGGGCCAACGTG. This chain uses TRBV5-1 with TRBJ2-2, with a possible D match to TRBD1 (5 bases). The read terminates 3 residues before the CDR3 end, so the remaining end is supplied by the germline J gene. CDR3 length equals 15 residues. Germline assignment: CDR1 SGHRS and CDR2 YFSETQ.

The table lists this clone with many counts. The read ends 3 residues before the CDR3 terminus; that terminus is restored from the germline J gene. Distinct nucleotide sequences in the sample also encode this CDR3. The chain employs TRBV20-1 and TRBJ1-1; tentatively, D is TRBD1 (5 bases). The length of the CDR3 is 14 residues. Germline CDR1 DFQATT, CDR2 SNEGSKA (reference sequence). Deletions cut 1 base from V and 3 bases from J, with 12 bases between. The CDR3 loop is CSARVTGPYTEAFF. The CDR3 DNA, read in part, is TGCAGTGCTAGAGTCACAGGTCCTTACACTGAA.

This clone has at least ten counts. Incomplete CDR3 DNA: TGTGCCAGCAGTGGAGAGCACACCGGGGAG. Its translation: CASSGEHTGE. The whole CDR3 sequence is CASSGEHTGELFF. The chain has TRBV6-1 and TRBJ2-2; D is uncertain. The read comes to an end 3 residues before the CDR3 does, leaving the germline J gene to fill in the end. The V gene's germline CDR1 is MNHNS and CDR2 SASEGT. V was cut by 4 bases and J by 3 bases, with 6 bases left in between. This CDR3 region has 13 residues.

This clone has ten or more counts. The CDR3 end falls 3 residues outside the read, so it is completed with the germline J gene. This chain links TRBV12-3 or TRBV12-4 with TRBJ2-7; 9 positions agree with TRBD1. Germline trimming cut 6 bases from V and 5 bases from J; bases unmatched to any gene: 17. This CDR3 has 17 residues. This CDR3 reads CASRPQTDRGIVNEQYF. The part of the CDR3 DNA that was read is TGTGCCAGCAGACCACAAACCGACAGGGGGATTGTCAACGAG.

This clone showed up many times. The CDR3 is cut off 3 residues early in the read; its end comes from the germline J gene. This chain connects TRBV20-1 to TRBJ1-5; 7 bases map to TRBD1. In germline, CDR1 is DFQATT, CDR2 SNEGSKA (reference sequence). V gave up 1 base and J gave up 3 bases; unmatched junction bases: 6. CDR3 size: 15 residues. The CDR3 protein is CSARVGTANNQPQHF. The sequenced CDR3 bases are TGCAGTGCTAGAGTTGGGACAGCGAACAATCAGCCC.

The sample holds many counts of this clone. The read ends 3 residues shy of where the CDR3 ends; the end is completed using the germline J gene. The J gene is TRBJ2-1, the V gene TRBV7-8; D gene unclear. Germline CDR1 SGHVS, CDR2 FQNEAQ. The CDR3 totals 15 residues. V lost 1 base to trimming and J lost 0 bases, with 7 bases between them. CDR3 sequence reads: CASSLEGSSYNEQFF. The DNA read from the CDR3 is TGTGCCAGCAGCTTAGAGGGTAGCTCCTACAATGAG.

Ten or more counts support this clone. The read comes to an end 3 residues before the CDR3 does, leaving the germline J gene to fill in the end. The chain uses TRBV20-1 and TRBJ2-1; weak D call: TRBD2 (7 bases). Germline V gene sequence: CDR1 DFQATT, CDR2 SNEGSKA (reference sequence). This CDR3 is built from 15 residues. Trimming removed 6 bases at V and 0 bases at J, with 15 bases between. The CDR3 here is CSAGGRENSYNEQFF. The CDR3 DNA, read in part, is TGCAGTGCCGGGGGGCGGGAGAACTCCTACAATGAG.

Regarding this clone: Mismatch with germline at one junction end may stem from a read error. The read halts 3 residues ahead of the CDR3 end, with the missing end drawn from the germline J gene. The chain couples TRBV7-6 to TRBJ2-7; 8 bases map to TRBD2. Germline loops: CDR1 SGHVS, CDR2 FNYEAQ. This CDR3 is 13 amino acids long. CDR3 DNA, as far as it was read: TGTACCAGCAGCTTAACTAGCGGCTACGAG. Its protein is CTSSLTSGYE. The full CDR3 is CTSSLTSGYEQYF.

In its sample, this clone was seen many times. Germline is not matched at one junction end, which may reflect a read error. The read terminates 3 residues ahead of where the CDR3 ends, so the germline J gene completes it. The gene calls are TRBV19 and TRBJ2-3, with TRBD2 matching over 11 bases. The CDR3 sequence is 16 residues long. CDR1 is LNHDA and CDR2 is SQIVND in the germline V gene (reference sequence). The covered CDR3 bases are TGTGCCAGTGGTATAGCGGGAGGGGCCGGCACAGATACG. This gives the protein CASGIAGGAGTDT. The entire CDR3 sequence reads CASGIAGGAGTDTQYF. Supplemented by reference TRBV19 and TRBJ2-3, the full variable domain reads DGGITQSPKYLFRKEGQNVTLSCEQNLNHDAMYWYRQDPGQGLRLIYYSQIVNDFQKGDIAEGYSVSREKKESFPLTVTSAQKNPTAFYLCASGIAGGAGTDTQYFGPGTRLTVL.

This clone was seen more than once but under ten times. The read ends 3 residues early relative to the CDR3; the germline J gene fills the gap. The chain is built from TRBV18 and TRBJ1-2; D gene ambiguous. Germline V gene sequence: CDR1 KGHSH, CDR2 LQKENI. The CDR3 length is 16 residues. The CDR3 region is CASSPASGRSYNDYTF. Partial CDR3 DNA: TGTGCCAGCTCACCAGCTAGCGGGAGATCCTACAATGAC.

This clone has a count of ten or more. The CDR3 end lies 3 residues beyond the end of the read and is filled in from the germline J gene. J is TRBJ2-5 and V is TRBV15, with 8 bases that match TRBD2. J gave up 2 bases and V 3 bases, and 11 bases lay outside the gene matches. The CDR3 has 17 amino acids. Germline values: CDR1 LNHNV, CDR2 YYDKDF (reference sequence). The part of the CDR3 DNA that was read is TGTGCCACCAGCAGCGGCGGGAGGCTATTCGGGCAAGAGACC. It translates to CATSSGGRLFGQET. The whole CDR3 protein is CATSSGGRLFGQETQYF.

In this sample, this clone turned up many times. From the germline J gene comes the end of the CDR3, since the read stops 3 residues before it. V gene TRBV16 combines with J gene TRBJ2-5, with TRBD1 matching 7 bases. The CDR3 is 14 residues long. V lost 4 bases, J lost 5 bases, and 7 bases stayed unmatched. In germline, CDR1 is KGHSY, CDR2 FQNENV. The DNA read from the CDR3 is TGTGCCAGCAGCCTCCGGACAGGTTGGGAGACC. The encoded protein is CASSLRTGWET. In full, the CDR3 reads CASSLRTGWETQYF.

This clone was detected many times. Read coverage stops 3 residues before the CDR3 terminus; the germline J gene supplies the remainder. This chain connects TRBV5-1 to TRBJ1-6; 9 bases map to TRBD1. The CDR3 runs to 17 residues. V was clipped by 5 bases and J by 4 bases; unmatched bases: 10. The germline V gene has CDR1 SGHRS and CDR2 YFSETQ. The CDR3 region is CASRAGTGRSYNSPLHF. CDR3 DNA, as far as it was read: TGCGCCAGCAGAGCTGGGACAGGGCGATCTTATAATTCACCC. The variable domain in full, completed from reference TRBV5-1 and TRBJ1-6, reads KAGVTQTPRYLIKTRGQQVTLSCSPISGHRSVSWYQQTPGQGLQFLFEYFSETQRNKGNFPGRFSGRQFSNSRSEMNVSTLELGDSALYLCASRAGTGRSYNSPLHFGNGTRLTVT.